The following is a T cell receptor (beta chain) sequence with its context. Authors' processing steps: Amplified reference gene primers provided the basis for estimating nucleated cell counts. The method was immunoSEQ multiplex PCR; TCRdb's version includes in-frame clones alone and lacks a portion of them. V and J calls and clone size are those listed in that table; D and trimming were worked out from the DNA. The profile covers about 260,000 clones, with about 88% appearing a single time and roughly 5% taken by the ten largest. This sample was included in a study of blood T cell repertoires in COVID-19. Trimming shortened V by 1 base and J by 10 bases, and 16 bases separated the two germline ends. Germline CDR1 reads MGHRA; CDR2 reads YSYEKL. The CDR3 sequence is 14 residues long.

Source material: peripheral blood. The chain joins TRBV4-1 to TRBJ1-1; D gene unclear. The receptor was isolated from a woman aged 60-75 years with COVID-19, enrolled during active disease. CDR3 region: CASSQVPDPGGAFF. The CDR3, as DNA: TGCGCCAGCAGCCAAGTCCCAGACCCGGGAGGAGCTTTCTTT.